This passage covers 28 T cell receptor beta chains from one sample sequenced in a study of T-cell memory formation after mild COVID-19. Each CDR3 protein gets one entry after TCRdb re-called the 5' RACE reads with MiXCR. This table has 500,000 to 650,000 distinct CDR3 sequences, less than 25% appearing once. The source material was PBMCs or a T cell subset sorted from them (not recorded which). These TCRs come from an adult woman who had mild COVID-19 (a few samples of this study predate the infection). Cell type and time point are not known.

There are a few counts of this clonotype. The rearrangement uses TRBV6-5 and TRBJ2-1, with 7 bases lining up with TRBD2. J was trimmed by 4 bases and V by 6 bases; bases with no gene match: 12. The germline CDR1 and CDR2 sequences are MNHEY and SVGAGI. The CDR3 covers 16 residues. For the CDR3, the DNA is TGTGCCAGCAGCTCGCTCTATAGCGGGTCTTACAATGAGCAGTTCTTC. Translated, it gives CASSSLYSGSYNEQFF.

The chain employs TRBV28 and TRBJ2-2; TRBD2 is a possible D gene (5 bases). The V gene's germline CDR1 is MDHEN and CDR2 SYDVKM. This CDR3 region has 14 residues. V was clipped by 10 bases and J by 1 base, with 13 bases between them. Here the CDR3 reads CATRAELNTGELFF. The CDR3 nucleotides read TGTGCCACGCGGGCCGAATTGAACACCGGGGAGCTGTTTTTT.

V is TRBV6-5 and J is TRBJ2-5, with 11 positions matching TRBD2. V lost 5 bases and J lost 0; bases outside the gene matches: 5. There are 16 residues in the CDR3. Germline assignment: CDR1 MNHEY and CDR2 SVGAGI. In DNA form, the CDR3 reads TGTGCCAGCAGTCCTTGGACTAGCGGGTACCAAGAGACCCAGTACTTC. Its protein is CASSPWTSGYQETQYF.

There are a few counts of this clonotype. The V and J genes are TRBV2 and TRBJ1-2, with D tentatively TRBD1 (6 bases). This CDR3 region has 13 residues. Germline loops: CDR1 SNHLY, CDR2 FYNNEI. The V end lost 4 bases, the J end lost 8 bases, and 14 bases lay between the germline ends. CDR3 nucleotides: TGTGCCAGCAGTGCTACGGGGGCAGGAGGCTACACCTTC. Its translation: CASSATGAGGYTF.

This clonotype has just a few counts. The rearrangement links TRBV7-9 to TRBJ1-2; the D is unclear. The CDR3 consists of 15 residues. Between the trimmed V and J ends, which lost 1 base and 3 bases, there was a span of 12 bases. The germline gives CDR1 SEHNR, CDR2 FQNEAQ (reference sequence). The CDR3 DNA sequence: TGTGCCAGCAGCTTAGGCCCCCAGGATTACTATGGCTACACCTTC. Its protein is CASSLGPQDYYGYTF.

This clonotype has a handful of counts. V is TRBV12-3 or TRBV12-4 and J is TRBJ2-1, with D perhaps given as TRBD1 or TRBD2 (6 bases each). With 10 bases removed from V and 5 bases from J, the gap between germline ends came to 12 bases. This CDR3 is built from 12 residues. In nucleotides, the CDR3 is TGTGCCACCAGGGGCGGGAACAATGAGCAGTTCTTC. As protein: CATRGGNNEQFF.

The sample holds a few counts of this clonotype. The chain is built from TRBV12-3 or TRBV12-4 and TRBJ1-3; possible D gene TRBD1, 6 bases. V was trimmed by 4 bases and J by 0 bases, leaving 13 bases between them. The CDR3 contains 16 residues. CDR3 DNA sequence: TGTGCCAGCAGTTACCAGGGGTCCTACTCTGGAAACACCATATATTTT. This sequence encodes CASSYQGSYSGNTIYF.

This clonotype was observed a few times. The gene calls are TRBV11-2 and TRBJ2-5, with D possibly matching TRBD1 (6 bases). The CDR3 sequence is 15 residues long. Germline V gene data show CDR1 as SGHAT and CDR2 as FQNNGV. Trimming took off 1 base at V and 5 bases at J, with 14 bases between the two ends. The CDR3 DNA reads TGTGCCAGCAGCTTAGTCGGGGACACCGTGGAGACCCAGTACTTC. The encoded protein is CASSLVGDTVETQYF.

The sample holds a few counts of this clonotype. J is TRBJ1-5 and V is TRBV12-3 or TRBV12-4; D possibly corresponds to TRBD1 (6 bases). The V gene lost 7 bases and the J gene lost 4 bases, with 23 bases spanning the gap. The CDR3 has 17 amino acids. For the CDR3, the DNA is TGTGCCAGCATTTTTTGGGCAGGGGCTGCGGGGAATCAGCCCCAGCATTTT. This codes for CASIFWAGAAGNQPQHF.

The chain recombines TRBV24-1 with TRBJ2-1; D gene unclear. The germline V gene has CDR1 KGHDR and CDR2 SFDVKD. The V end lost 6 bases, the J end lost 3 bases, and 14 bases lay between the germline ends. The CDR3 has 15 residues. The CDR3 protein is CATSSQETDYNEQFF. CDR3 nucleotide sequence: TGTGCCACCAGTTCCCAGGAGACTGACTACAATGAGCAGTTCTTC.

This clonotype was detected only a few times. J is TRBJ1-5 and V is TRBV11-2; unclear D gene. Germline CDR1 is SGHAT and CDR2 is FQNNGV. V was trimmed by 3 bases and J by 3 bases, leaving 12 bases between them. The CDR3 length is 15 residues. Here the CDR3 reads CASSLDPGPNQPQHF. DNA for the CDR3: TGTGCCAGCAGCTTGGACCCCGGCCCCAATCAGCCCCAGCATTTT.

This clonotype was recorded a few times. The chain combines TRBV2 with TRBJ2-2; TRBD2 matches at 10 bases. This CDR3 has 16 amino acids. The junction had 11 bases not matched to a gene; V was cut back by 8 bases and J by 5 bases. CDR1 is SNHLY and CDR2 is FYNNEI in the germline V gene. The CDR3 sequence: CASSSGRTRGTGELFF. CDR3 coding DNA: TGTGCCAGCTCTAGCGGGAGAACTCGGGGAACCGGGGAGCTGTTTTTT.

The chain carries TRBV6-6 and TRBJ2-7; D tentatively fits TRBD1 or TRBD2 (6 bases each). V shed 2 bases and J shed 6 bases, with 14 bases lying between them. This CDR3 contains 14 residues. CDR1 is MNHNY, CDR2 SVGAGI, per germline (reference sequence). The CDR3 spells CASSYEGGLGEQYF. The CDR3 DNA sequence: TGTGCCAGCAGTTACGAAGGGGGGTTAGGCGAGCAGTACTTC.

This sequence joins TRBV7-8 and TRBJ2-3, with 8 bases that match TRBD1. Germline assignment: CDR1 SGHVS and CDR2 FQNEAQ. The CDR3 loop spans 16 amino acids. Trimming cost V 5 bases and J 4 bases; bases outside gene matches: 11. CDR3 protein: CASSLGQGWSPDTQYF. CDR3 nucleotides: TGTGCCAGCAGCCTAGGACAGGGTTGGAGCCCAGATACGCAGTATTTT.

The chain combines TRBV9 with TRBJ1-2; D uncertain. The ends were cut back, 3 bases at V and 1 base at J, with 16 bases in the middle. The CDR3 is 16 amino acids. Germline V CDR1 and CDR2: SGDLS, YYNGEE. The CDR3 region has the DNA TGTGCCAGCAGCGCAAGCGGGGAGTCCTATAACTATGGCTACACCTTC. Residues: CASSASGESYNYGYTF.

The chain is built from TRBV30 and TRBJ2-7; D tentatively reads TRBD1 or TRBD2 (5 bases each). CDR3 length: 17 amino acids. The germline V gene encodes CDR1 GTSNPN and CDR2 SVGIG (reference sequence). V was pared by 0 bases and J by 7 bases, with 25 bases between. DNA for the CDR3: TGTGCCTGGAGTGTACGGGACGGGTTTTTGGTATCTAGGGAGCAGTACTTC. It is translated as CAWSVRDGFLVSREQYF. The full variable domain, its missing parts supplied by reference TRBV30 and TRBJ2-7, is SQTIHQWPATLVQPVGSPLSLECTVEGTSNPNLYWYRQAAGRGLQLLFYSVGIGQISSEVPQNLSASRPQDRQFILSSKKLLLSDSGFYLCAWSVRDGFLVSREQYFGPGTRLTVT.

This clonotype has a handful of counts. This chain uses TRBV7-9 with TRBJ2-7; TRBD1 matches at 10 bases. Germline V lookup: CDR1 SEHNR, CDR2 FQNEAQ (reference sequence). Trimming cost V 3 bases and J 7 bases; bases outside gene matches: 6. The CDR3 runs 14 residues. The CDR3 sequence: CASSLTGGQGEQYF. The CDR3 DNA is TGTGCCAGCAGCTTGACAGGGGGCCAGGGTGAGCAGTACTTC.

V and J are TRBV7-9 and TRBJ2-7; possibly TRBD1 or TRBD2 for D (6 bases each). This CDR3 is 15 amino acids long. V was pared by 5 bases and J by 3 bases, with 17 bases between. Germline assignment: CDR1 SEHNR and CDR2 FQNEAQ (reference sequence). CDR3 DNA: TGTGCCAGCAGCGGTTCGTACAGGGAGGTCTACGAGCAGTACTTC. Its translation is CASSGSYREVYEQYF.

This clonotype has just a few counts. One end of the junction varies from germline; a read error may be responsible. This rearrangement joins TRBV7-7 to TRBJ2-3; D is ambiguous. The germline gives CDR1 SSHAT, CDR2 FNYEAQ (reference sequence). The CDR3 is 14 residues long. Here the CDR3 reads CASSPFISTDTQYF. In DNA form, the CDR3 reads TGTGCTAGCAGCCCCTTTATTAGCACAGATACGCAGTATTTT.

Many counts were recorded for this clonotype. V and J are TRBV4-1 and TRBJ2-3; 7 bases agree with TRBD1. With 1 base clipped from V and 4 bases from J, the junction kept 8 bases outside the gene matches. Germline lookup yields CDR1 MGHRA and CDR2 YSYEKL. CDR3 length: 16 residues. The DNA for the CDR3 is TGCGCCAGCAGCCAAGTCGGAGGACAGGTTGCAGATACGCAGTATTTT. This translates into CASSQVGGQVADTQYF.

This clonotype was recorded at least ten times. The genes are TRBV12-3 or TRBV12-4 and TRBJ2-1, with D unresolved. V gave up 2 bases and J gave up 9 bases, with 11 bases separating them. The CDR3 length is 13 residues. For the CDR3, the DNA is TGTGCCAGCAGTTTATTTTCGGTGGGTGAGCAGTTCTTC. Encoded protein: CASSLFSVGEQFF.

The chain recombines TRBV29-1 with TRBJ1-1; a possible D gene is TRBD1 (5 bases). The CDR3 spans 12 residues. With 4 bases removed from V and 4 bases from J, the gap between germline ends came to 10 bases. The germline gives CDR1 SQVTM, CDR2 ANQGSEA. The CDR3: CSVAEGRTEAFF. CDR3 nucleotide sequence: TGCAGCGTTGCAGAGGGACGCACTGAAGCTTTCTTT. The full variable domain, in which reference TRBV29-1 and TRBJ1-1 provide the parts outside the CDR3, is SAVISQKPSRDICQRGTSLTIQCQVDSQVTMMFWYRQQPGQSLTLIATANQGSEATYESGFVIDKFPISRPNLTFSTLTVSNMSPEDSSIYLCSVAEGRTEAFFGQGTRLTVV.

This clonotype was found a few times. The chain carries TRBV20-1 and TRBJ2-2, with 8 bases that match TRBD2. Germline trimming cut 1 base from V and 4 bases from J; bases unmatched to any gene: 11. The CDR3 contains 17 residues. The germline V gene has CDR1 DFQATT and CDR2 SNEGSKA (reference sequence). The CDR3: CSARAGGGGRITGELFF. CDR3 coding DNA: TGCAGTGCTAGAGCCGGGGGCGGGGGGCGCATCACCGGGGAGCTGTTTTTT.

Only a few counts were recorded for this clonotype. The chain recombines TRBV4-1 with TRBJ1-3; no firm D call. Per germline, CDR1 MGHRA and CDR2 YSYEKL. This CDR3 comprises 15 residues. V lost 2 bases and J lost 0, with 8 bases in between. CDR3 nucleotides: TGCGCCAGCAGCCAATCTCCCTTCTCTGGAAACACCATATATTTT. This codes for CASSQSPFSGNTIYF.

This sequence joins TRBV10-3 and TRBJ1-5, with a weak D call TRBD1 (6 bases). The CDR3 covers 12 residues. Germline loops: CDR1 ENHRY, CDR2 SYGVKD. The V and J ends lost 2 bases and 15 bases respectively, with 14 bases between them. The CDR3 loop reads CAISEGGTGRHF. The CDR3 bases are TGTGCCATCAGTGAGGGGGGCACCGGGCGGCATTTT.

The chain links TRBV6-6 to TRBJ1-1; weak D call: TRBD1 (6 bases). Trimming cost V 2 bases and J 5 bases, with 9 bases left between them. This CDR3 contains 13 residues. Germline CDR1 MNHNY, CDR2 SVGAGI (reference sequence). As DNA, the CDR3 is TGTGCCAGCAGTTACCCAAGGGGGACTGAAGCTTTCTTT. Amino acid sequence: CASSYPRGTEAFF.

This clonotype came up a few times. The chain carries TRBV7-9 and TRBJ2-7; no clear D gene. V was trimmed by 6 bases and J by 1 base, leaving 10 bases between them. CDR1 and CDR2 (germline): SEHNR, FQNEAQ (reference sequence). The CDR3 runs to 13 residues. CDR3 loop: CASRSRASYEQYF. CDR3 nucleotides: TGTGCCAGCAGAAGCCGCGCATCCTACGAGCAGTACTTC.

The genes are TRBV6-6 and TRBJ2-2, with D tentatively TRBD1 or TRBD2 (5 bases each). Between the trimmed V and J ends, which lost 2 bases and 7 bases, there was a span of 20 bases. Germline V CDR1 and CDR2: MNHNY, SVGAGI (reference sequence). The CDR3 has 17 amino acids. CDR3 region: CASSYQRPDGGDGELFF. The CDR3 DNA sequence: TGTGCCAGCAGTTACCAGAGACCCGATGGGGGAGACGGGGAGCTGTTTTTT.